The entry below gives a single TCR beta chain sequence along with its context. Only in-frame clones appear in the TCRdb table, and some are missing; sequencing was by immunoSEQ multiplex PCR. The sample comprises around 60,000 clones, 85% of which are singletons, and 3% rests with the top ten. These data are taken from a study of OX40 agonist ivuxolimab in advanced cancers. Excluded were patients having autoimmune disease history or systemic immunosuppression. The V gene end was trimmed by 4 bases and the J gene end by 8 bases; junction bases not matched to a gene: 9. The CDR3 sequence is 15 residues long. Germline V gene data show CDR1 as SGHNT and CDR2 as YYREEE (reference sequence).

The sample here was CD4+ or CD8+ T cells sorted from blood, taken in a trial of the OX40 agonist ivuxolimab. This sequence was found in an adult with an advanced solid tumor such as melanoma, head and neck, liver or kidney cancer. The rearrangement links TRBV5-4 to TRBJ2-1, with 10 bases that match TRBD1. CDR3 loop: CASSPTGGASDEQFF. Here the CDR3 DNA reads TGTGCCAGCAGCCCGACAGGGGGCGCCTCTGATGAGCAGTTCTTC.